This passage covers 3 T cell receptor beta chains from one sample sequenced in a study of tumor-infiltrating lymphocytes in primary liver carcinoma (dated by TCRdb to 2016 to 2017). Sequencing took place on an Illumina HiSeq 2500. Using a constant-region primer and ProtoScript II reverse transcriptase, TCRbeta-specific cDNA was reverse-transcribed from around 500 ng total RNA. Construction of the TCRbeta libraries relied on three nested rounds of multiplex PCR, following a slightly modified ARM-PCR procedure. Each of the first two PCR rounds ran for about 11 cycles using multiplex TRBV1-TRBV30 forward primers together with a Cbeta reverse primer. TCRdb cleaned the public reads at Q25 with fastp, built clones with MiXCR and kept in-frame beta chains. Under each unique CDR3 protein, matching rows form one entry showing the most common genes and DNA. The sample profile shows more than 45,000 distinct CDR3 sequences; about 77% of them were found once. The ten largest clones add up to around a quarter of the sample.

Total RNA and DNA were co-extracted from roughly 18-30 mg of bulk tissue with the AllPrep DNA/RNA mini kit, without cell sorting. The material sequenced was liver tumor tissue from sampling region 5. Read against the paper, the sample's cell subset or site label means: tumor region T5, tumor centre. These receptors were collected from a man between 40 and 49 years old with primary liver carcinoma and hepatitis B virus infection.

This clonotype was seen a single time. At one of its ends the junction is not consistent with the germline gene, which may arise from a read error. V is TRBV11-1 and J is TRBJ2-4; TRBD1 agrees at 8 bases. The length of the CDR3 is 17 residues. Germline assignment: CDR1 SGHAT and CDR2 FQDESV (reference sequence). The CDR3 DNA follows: TGTGCGAGCAGCTCTCCGGGACAGGAAGTATCAAAAAACATTCAGTACTTC. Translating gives CASSSPGQEVSKNIQYF.

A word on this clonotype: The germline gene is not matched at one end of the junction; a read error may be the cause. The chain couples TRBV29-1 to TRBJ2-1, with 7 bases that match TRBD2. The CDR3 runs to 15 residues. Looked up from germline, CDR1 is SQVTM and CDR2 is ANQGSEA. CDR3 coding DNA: TGCAGCGTTGATTCTCGGCGGGAGTGCTACAATGGGCAGTTCTTC. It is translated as CSVDSRRECYNGQFF.

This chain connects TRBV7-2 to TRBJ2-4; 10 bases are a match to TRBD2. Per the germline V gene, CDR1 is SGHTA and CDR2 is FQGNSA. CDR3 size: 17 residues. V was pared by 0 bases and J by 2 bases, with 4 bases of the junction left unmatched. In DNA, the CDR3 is TGTGCCAGCAGCTTAGCGGCTAGCGGGAGTCCCAAAAACATTCAGTACTTC. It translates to CASSLAASGSPKNIQYF. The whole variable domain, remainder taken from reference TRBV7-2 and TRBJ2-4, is GAGVSQSPSNKVTEKGKDVELRCDPISGHTALYWYRQSLGQGLEFLIYFQGNSAPDKSGLPSDRFSAERTGGSVSTLTIQRTQQEDSAVYLCASSLAASGSPKNIQYFGAGTRLSVL.